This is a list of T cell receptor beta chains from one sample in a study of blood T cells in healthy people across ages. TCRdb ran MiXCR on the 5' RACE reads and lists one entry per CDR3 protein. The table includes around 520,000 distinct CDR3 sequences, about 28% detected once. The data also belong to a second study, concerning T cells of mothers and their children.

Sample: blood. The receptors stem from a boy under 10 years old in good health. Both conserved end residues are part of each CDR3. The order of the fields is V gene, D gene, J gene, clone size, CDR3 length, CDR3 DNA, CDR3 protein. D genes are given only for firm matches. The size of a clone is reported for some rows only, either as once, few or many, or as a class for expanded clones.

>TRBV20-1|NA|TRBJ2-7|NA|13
TGCAGTGCCATCCCGACTGGAGCCTACGAGCAGTACTTC
CSAIPTGAYEQYF
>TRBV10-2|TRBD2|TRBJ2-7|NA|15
TGCGCCAGCAGTTTTGAACTAGCGGGCCCCTACGAGCAGTACTTC
CASSFELAGPYEQYF
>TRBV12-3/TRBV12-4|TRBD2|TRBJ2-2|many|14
TGTGCCAGCAGGCTAGCGGGACGAACCGGGGAGCTGTTTTTT
CASRLAGRTGELFF
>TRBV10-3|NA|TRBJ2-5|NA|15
TGTGCCATCAGTGGGACAGGCCCGCGGGGAGAGACCCAGTACTTC
CAISGTGPRGETQYF
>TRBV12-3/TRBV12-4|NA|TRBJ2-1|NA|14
TGTGCCAGCAGTTTCCGCCTGACAGGCAGTGAGCAGTTCTTC
CASSFRLTGSEQFF
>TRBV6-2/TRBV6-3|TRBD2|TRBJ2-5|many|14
TGTGCCAGCATTGGGACTAGCGGGAGACAGACCCAGTACTTC
CASIGTSGRQTQYF
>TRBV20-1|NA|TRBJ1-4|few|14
TGCAGTGCTGACACTGGGTACACAAATGAAAAACTGTTTTTT
CSADTGYTNEKLFF
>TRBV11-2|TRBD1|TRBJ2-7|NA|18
TGTGCCAGCAGCTTCCAAGGAGTGGGGGACAGGGTGGGGTACGAGCAGTACTTC
CASSFQGVGDRVGYEQYF
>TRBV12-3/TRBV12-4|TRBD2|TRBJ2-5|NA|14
TGTGCCAGCAGTTGGCGGGAGGGCCTGAAGACCCAGTACTTC
CASSWREGLKTQYF
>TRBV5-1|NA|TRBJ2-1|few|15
TGCGCCAGCAGCTTGGTCGGGGACGTTTACAATGAGCAGTTCTTC
CASSLVGDVYNEQFF
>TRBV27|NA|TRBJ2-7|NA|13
TGTGCCAGCAGTTTACGGATCCTCTACGAGCAGTACTTC
CASSLRILYEQYF
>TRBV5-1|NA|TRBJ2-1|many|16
TGCGCCAGCAGCTTGGCCTGGGGACGGAACTACAATGAGCAGTTCTTC
CASSLAWGRNYNEQFF
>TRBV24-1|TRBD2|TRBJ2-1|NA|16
TGTGCCACCAGTGATAGCGGGGCTCTTTCCTACAATGAGCAGTTCTTC
CATSDSGALSYNEQFF
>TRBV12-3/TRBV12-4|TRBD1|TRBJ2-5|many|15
TGTGCCAGCAGTATACTACAGGGGCTCCCGGAGACCCAGTACTTC
CASSILQGLPETQYF
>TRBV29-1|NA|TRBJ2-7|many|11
TGCAGCGTTGAAACTAGTTACGAGCAGTACTTC
CSVETSYEQYF
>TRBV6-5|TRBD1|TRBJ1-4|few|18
TGTGCCAGCAGTTCTCATCTCCCCGGGACAGCGGTGGGTGAAAAACTGTTTTTT
CASSSHLPGTAVGEKLFF
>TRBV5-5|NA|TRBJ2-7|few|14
TGTGCCAGCAGCTTGGCATCGAAAACCTACGAGCAGTACTTC
CASSLASKTYEQYF
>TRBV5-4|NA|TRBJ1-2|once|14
TGTGCCAGCATTTCGCGGGGGCAAGAGGATGGCTACACCTTC
CASISRGQEDGYTF
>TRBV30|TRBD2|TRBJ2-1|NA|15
TGTGCCTGGAGTGAACTAGCGGGGGGGCTCGGTGAGCAGTTCTTC
CAWSELAGGLGEQFF
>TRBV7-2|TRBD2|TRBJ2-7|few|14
TGTGCCAGCAGCTCGGGACTAGCGGGAGGCGAGCAGTACTTC
CASSSGLAGGEQYF
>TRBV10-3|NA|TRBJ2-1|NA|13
TGTGCCATCTCATCGGACTTGTACAATGAGCAGCTCTTC
CAISSDLYNEQLF
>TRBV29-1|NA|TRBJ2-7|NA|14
TGCAGCGTTCTCCAACCGACGGTCCCCTACGAGCAGTACTTC
CSVLQPTVPYEQYF
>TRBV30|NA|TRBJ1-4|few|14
TGTGCCTGGAGTGGAGGCAGGGTGAACGAAAAACTGTTTTTT
CAWSGGRVNEKLFF
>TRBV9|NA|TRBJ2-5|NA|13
TGTGCCAGCAGCCCCCGCGGGGAGGAGACCCAGTACTTC
CASSPRGEETQYF
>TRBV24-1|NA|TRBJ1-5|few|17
TGTGCCACCAGTATCCGGGCCCTTCTTTATAGCAATCAGCCCCAGCATTTT
CATSIRALLYSNQPQHF
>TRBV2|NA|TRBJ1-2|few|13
TGTGCCAGCAGTGAAGATGGCAGGGGAGGCTACACCTTC
CASSEDGRGGYTF
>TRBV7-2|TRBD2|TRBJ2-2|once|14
TGTGCCAGCACTAGCGGGGGGCGGACCGGGGAGCTGTTTTTT
CASTSGGRTGELFF
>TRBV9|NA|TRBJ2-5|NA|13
TGTGCCAGCAGCGCCGGGGACGTCACGAGGCTGTACTTC
CASSAGDVTRLYF
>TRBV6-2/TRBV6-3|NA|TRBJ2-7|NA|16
TGTGCCAGCAGTTACCCACCCGGACTACCCGCCTACGAGCAGTACTTC
CASSYPPGLPAYEQYF
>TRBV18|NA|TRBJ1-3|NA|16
TGTGCCAGCTCTCAGCGGACGGCCAACTCTGGAAACACCATATATTTT
CASSQRTANSGNTIYF
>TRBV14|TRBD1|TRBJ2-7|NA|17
TGTGCCAGCAGCCATTCGTTCCGGGACAGAGTTTACTACGAGCAGTACTTC
CASSHSFRDRVYYEQYF
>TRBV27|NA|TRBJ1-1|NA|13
TGTGCCAGCAGAAAAACAGGGAACACTGAAGCTTTCTTT
CASRKTGNTEAFF
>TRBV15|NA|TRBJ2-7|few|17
TGTGCCACCAGCAGAGATATGCCTAGCGCTAGCTCCTACGAGCAGTACTTC
CATSRDMPSASSYEQYF
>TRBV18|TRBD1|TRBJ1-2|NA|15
TGTGCCAGCTCACCAGGGGGACAGAGCCCCTATGGCTACACCTTC
CASSPGGQSPYGYTF
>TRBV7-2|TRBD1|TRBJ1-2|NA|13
TGTGCCAGCAGCTGGGACAGGGTCGATGGCTACACCTTC
CASSWDRVDGYTF
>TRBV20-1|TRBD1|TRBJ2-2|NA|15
TGCAGTGCTAGAGGGGACAGGGGAGGCACCGGGGAGCTGTTTTTT
CSARGDRGGTGELFF
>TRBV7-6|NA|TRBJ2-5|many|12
TGTGCCAGCAGCTTAATCAGCCAGACCCAGTACTTC
CASSLISQTQYF
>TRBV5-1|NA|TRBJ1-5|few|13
TGCGCCAGCAGCGAAGGTGGGAATCAGCCCCAGCATTTT
CASSEGGNQPQHF